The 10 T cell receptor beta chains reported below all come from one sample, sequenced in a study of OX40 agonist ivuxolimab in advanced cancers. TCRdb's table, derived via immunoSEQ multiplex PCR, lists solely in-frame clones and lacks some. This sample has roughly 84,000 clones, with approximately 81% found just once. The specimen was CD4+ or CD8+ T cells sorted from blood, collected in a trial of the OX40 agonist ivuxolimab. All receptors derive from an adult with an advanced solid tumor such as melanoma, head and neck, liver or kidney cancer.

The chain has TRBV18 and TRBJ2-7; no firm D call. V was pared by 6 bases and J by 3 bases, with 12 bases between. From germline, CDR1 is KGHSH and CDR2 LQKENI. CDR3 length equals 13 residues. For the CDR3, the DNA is TGTGCCAGCTCCCAGGCAGAAATCTACGAGCAGTACTTC. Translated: CASSQAEIYEQYF.

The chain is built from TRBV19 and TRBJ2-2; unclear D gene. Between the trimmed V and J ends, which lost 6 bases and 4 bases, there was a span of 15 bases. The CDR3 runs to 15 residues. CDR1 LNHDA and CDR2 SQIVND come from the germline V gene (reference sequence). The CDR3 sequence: CASSSVRWGTGELFF. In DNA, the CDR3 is TGTGCCAGTAGCTCCGTCAGGTGGGGCACCGGGGAGCTGTTTTTT.

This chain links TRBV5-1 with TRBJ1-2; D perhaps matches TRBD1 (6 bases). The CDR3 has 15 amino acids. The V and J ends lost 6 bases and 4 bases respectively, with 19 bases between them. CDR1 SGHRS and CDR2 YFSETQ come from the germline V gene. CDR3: CASTGTGTHSYGYTF. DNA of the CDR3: TGCGCCAGCACCGGTACCGGGACACACAGCTATGGCTACACCTTC.

The CDR3 loop is CASGSSTGAGELFF. The CDR3 coding sequence is TGTGCCAGCGGGAGCTCGACAGGCGCCGGGGAGCTGTTTTTT. This rearrangement joins TRBV6-1 to TRBJ2-2; a weak D match, TRBD1 (6 bases). The CDR3 sequence is 14 residues long. The germline V gene encodes CDR1 MNHNS and CDR2 SASEGT. Trimming removed 8 bases from V and 6 bases from J, with 16 bases in between.

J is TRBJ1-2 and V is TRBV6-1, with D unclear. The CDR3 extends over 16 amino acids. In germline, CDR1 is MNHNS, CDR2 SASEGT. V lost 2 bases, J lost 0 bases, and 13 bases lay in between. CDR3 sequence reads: CASSEIAQPPNYGYTF. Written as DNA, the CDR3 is TGTGCCAGCAGTGAAATCGCCCAGCCCCCTAACTATGGCTACACCTTC.

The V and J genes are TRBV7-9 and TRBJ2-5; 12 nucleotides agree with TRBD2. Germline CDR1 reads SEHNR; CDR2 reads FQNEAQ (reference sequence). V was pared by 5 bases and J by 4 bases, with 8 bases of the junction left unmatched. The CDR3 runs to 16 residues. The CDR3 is CASSEQLAGGSETQYF. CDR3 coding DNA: TGTGCCAGCAGCGAACAACTAGCGGGGGGATCAGAGACCCAGTACTTC.

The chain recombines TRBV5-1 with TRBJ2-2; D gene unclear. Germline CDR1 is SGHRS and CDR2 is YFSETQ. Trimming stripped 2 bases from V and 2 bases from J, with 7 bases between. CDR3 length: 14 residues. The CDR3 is CASSFTDNTGELFF. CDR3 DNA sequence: TGCGCCAGCAGCTTTACGGATAACACCGGGGAGCTGTTTTTT.

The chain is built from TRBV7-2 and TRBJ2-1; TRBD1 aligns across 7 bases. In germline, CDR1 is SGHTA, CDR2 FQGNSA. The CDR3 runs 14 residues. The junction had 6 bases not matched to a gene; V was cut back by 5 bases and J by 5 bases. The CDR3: CASSPGTVNNEQFF. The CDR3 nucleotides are TGTGCCAGCAGCCCCGGGACAGTGAACAATGAGCAGTTCTTC.

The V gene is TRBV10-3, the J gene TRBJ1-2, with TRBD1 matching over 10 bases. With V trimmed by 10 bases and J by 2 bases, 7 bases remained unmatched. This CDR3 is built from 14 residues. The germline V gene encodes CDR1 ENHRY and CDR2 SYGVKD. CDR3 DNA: TGTGCCAGCATTCCGGGACAGGGGAACTATGGCTACACCTTC. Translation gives CASIPGQGNYGYTF.

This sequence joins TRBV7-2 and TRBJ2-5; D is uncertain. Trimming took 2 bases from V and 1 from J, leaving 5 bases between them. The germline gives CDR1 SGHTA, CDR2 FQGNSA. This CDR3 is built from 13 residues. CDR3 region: CASSLMSQETQYF. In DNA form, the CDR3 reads TGTGCCAGCAGCTTAATGAGCCAAGAGACCCAGTACTTC.